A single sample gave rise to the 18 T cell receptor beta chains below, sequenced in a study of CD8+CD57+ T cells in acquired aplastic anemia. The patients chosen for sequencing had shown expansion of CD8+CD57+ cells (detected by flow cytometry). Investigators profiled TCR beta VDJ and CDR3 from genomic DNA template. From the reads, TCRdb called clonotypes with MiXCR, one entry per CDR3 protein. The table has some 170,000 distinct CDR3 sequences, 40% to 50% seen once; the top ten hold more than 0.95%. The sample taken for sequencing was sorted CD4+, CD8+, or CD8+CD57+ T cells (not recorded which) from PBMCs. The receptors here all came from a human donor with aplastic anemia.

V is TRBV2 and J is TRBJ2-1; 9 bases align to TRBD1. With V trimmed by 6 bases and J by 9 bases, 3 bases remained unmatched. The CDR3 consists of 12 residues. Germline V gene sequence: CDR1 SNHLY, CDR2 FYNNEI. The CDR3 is CASRGTGSEQFF. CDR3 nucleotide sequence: TGTGCCAGCAGGGGGACAGGGTCTGAGCAGTTCTTC.

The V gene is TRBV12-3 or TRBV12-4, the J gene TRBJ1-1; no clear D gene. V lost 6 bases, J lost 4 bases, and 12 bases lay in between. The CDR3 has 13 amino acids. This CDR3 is CASSKDWSTEAFF. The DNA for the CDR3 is TGTGCCAGCAGCAAGGACTGGAGCACTGAAGCTTTCTTT.

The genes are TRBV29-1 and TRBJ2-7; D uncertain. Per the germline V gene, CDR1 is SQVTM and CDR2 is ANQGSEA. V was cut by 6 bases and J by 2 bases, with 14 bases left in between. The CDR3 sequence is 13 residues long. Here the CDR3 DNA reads TGCAGCGTAAGGATGGACGGCGCCTACGAGCAGTACTTC. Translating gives CSVRMDGAYEQYF.

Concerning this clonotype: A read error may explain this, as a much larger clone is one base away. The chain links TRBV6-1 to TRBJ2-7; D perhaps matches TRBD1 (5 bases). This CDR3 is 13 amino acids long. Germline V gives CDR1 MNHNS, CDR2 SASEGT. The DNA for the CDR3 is TGTGTCAGCAGTGAAACGTTAAGGGGTGAGCAGTACTTC. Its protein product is CVSSETLRGEQYF.

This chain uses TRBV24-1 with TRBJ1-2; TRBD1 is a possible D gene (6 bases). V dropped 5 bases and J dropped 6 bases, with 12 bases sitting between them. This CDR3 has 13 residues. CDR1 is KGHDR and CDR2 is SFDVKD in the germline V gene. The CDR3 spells CATSAGTSDGYTF. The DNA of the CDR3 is TGTGCCACCAGTGCTGGGACATCAGATGGCTACACCTTC.

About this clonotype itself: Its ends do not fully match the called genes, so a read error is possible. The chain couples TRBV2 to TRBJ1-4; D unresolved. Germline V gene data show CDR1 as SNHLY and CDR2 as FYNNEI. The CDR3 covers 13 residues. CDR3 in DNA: TGTGCCAGCAGGGTAAAGGGAAGTGAAAAGCTGTTTTTT. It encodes CASRVKGSEKLFF.

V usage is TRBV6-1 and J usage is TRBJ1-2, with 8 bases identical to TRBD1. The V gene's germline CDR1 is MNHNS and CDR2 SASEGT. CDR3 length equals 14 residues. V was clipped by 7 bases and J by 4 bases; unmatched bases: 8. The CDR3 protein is CASTPGQATYGYTF. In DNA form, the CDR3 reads TGTGCCAGCACCCCGGGACAGGCGACCTATGGCTACACCTTC.

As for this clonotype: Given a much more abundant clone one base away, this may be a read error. Here the CDR3 reads CASSLVISPGRVPGANVLTF. Written as DNA, the CDR3 is TGTGCCAGCAGCTTAGTCATTTCACCGGGAAGGGTCCCTGGGGCCAACGTCCTGACTTTC. The gene calls are TRBV11-1 and TRBJ2-6; a possible D gene is TRBD2 (5 bases). The CDR3 length is 20 residues. The V and J ends lost 1 base and 2 bases respectively, with 21 bases between them. Looked up from germline, CDR1 is SGHAT and CDR2 is FQDESV (reference sequence).

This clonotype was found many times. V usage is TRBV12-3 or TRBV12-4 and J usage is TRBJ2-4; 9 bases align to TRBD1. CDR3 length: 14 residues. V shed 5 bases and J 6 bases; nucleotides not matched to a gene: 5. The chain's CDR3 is CASSRQGGLNIQYF. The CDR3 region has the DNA TGTGCCAGCAGTCGACAGGGGGGGTTAAACATTCAGTACTTC.

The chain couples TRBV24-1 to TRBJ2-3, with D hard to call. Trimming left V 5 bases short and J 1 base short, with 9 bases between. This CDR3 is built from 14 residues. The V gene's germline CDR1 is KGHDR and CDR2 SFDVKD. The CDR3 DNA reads TGTGCCACCAGTGGGCCGGAGCGCACAGATACGCAGTATTTT. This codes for CATSGPERTDTQYF.

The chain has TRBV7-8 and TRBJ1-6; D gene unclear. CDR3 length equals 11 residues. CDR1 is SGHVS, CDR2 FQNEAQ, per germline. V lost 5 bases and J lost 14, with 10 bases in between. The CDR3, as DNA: TGTGCCAGCAGCCAGAAAGCCACCCTCCACTTT. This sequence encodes CASSQKATLHF.

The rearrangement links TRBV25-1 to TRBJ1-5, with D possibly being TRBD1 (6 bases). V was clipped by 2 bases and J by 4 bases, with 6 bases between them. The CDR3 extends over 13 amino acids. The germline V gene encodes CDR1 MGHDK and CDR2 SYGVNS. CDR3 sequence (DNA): TGTGCCAGCAGTGAAGGACAGAATCAGCCCCAGCATTTT. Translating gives CASSEGQNQPQHF.

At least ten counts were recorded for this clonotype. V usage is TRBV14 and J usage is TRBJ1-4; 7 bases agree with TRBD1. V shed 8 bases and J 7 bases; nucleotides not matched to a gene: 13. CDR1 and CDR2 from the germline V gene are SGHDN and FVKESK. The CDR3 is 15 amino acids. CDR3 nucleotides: TGTGCCAGCTCCCACAGGGGAGGCGGAGTTGAAAAACTGTTTTTT. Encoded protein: CASSHRGGGVEKLFF.

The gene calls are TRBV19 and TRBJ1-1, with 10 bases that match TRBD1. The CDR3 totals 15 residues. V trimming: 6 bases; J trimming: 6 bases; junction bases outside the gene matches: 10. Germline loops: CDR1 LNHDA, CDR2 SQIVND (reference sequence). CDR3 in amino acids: CASRNGDRGRAEAFF. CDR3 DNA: TGTGCCAGTAGAAACGGGGACAGGGGACGGGCTGAAGCTTTCTTT.

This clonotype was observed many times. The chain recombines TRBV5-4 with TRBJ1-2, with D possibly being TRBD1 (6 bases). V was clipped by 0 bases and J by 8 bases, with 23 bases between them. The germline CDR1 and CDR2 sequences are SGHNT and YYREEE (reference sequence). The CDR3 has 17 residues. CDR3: CASSLALGGRAKYGYTF. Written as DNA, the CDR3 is TGTGCCAGCAGCTTGGCCTTGGGGGGCAGGGCCAAGTACGGCTACACCTTC.

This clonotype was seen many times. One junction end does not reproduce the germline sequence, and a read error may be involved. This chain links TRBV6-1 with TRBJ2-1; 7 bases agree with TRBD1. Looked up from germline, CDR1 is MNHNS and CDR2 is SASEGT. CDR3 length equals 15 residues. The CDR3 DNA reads TGTGCCAGCAGTCCCGACAGGGTGTCCTTCAATGAGCAGTTCTTC. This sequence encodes CASSPDRVSFNEQFF.

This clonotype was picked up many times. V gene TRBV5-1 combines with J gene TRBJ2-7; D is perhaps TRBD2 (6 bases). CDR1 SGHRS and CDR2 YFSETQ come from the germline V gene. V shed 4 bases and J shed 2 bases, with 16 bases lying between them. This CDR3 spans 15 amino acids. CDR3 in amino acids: CASSVGSGAPYEQYF. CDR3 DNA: TGCGCCAGCAGCGTCGGATCGGGAGCACCCTACGAGCAGTACTTC. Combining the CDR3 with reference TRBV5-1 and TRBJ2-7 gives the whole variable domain KAGVTQTPRYLIKTRGQQVTLSCSPISGHRSVSWYQQTPGQGLQFLFEYFSETQRNKGNFPGRFSGRQFSNSRSEMNVSTLELGDSALYLCASSVGSGAPYEQYFGPGTRLTVT.

CDR3 protein: CAISEEGAQTEAFF. The CDR3 DNA reads TGTGCCATCAGTGAGGAGGGGGCCCAGACTGAAGCTTTCTTT. The chain links TRBV10-3 to TRBJ1-1; TRBD1 matches at 7 bases. The CDR3 runs to 14 residues. The J segment lost 5 bases and the V segment lost 2 bases, leaving 5 bases of the junction unmatched. CDR1 and CDR2 (germline): ENHRY, SYGVKD.